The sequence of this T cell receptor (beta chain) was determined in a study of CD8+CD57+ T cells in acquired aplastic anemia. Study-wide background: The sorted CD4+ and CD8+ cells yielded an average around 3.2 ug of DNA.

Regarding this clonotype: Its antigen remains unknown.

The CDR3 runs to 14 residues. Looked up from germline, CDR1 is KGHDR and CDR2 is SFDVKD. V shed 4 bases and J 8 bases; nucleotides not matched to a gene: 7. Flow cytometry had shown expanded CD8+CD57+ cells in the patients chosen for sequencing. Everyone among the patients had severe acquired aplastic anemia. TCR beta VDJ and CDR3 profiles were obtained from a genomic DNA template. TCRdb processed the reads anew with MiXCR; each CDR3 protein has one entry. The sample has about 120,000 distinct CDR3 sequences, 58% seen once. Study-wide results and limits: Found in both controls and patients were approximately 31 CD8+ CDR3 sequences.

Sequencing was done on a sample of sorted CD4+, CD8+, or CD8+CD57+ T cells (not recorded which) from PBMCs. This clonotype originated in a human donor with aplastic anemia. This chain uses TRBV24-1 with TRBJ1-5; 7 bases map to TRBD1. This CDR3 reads CATSERTGIEPQHF. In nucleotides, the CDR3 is TGTGCCACCAGTGAAAGGACAGGAATCGAGCCCCAGCATTTT.